This is a list of T cell receptor beta chains from one sample in a study of blood T cell repertoires in COVID-19. Method: immunoSEQ multiplex PCR; TCRdb's copy keeps in-frame clones and lacks some. The sample yields around 120,000 clones, about 80% seen once. Material: peripheral blood. These receptors came from a woman of 80 years or more with acute or convalescent COVID-19. Each CDR3 is given with its conserved first and last residue. The size field is filled for only some rows; it gives once, few, many or a size class.

V: TRBV3-1/TRBV3-2
size: -
J: TRBJ2-2
CDR3: CASSQAQGAGELFF

V: TRBV7-2
size: -
J: TRBJ2-5
CDR3: CASSLAQLGGTQYF

V: TRBV11-2
size: -
J: TRBJ2-1
CDR3: CASSFTISGGTYNEQFF

V: TRBV7-2
size: -
J: TRBJ2-2
CDR3: CASIRGGNTGELFF

V: TRBV7-8
size: -
J: TRBJ2-5
CDR3: CASSSRGLQETQYF

V: TRBV7-9
size: -
J: TRBJ1-1
CDR3: CASSLNRGTEAFF

V: TRBV18
size: -
J: TRBJ2-1
CDR3: CASSELTGSNEQFF

V: TRBV7-9
size: -
J: TRBJ2-7
CDR3: CASSLGGNYEQYF

V: TRBV7-2
size: -
J: TRBJ2-7
CDR3: CASSFGDSGTFEQYF

V: TRBV3-1/TRBV3-2
size: -
J: TRBJ2-1
CDR3: CASSRRTGEQFF

V: TRBV6-5
size: -
J: TRBJ1-5
CDR3: CASIRQGADNQPQHF

V: TRBV28
size: once
J: TRBJ2-3
CDR3: CASSSPGQGSADTQYF

V: TRBV4-2
size: few
J: TRBJ2-3
CDR3: CASSQPTSGGSTDTQYF

V: TRBV19
size: -
J: TRBJ2-1
CDR3: CASSITGTGPYNEQFF

V: TRBV30
size: -
J: TRBJ1-5
CDR3: CAWSVRDSLNQPQHF

V: TRBV7-8
size: -
J: TRBJ2-1
CDR3: CASSWTSGEQFF

V: TRBV5-1
size: -
J: TRBJ2-5
CDR3: CASSSTGGPETQYF

V: TRBV27
size: -
J: TRBJ1-6
CDR3: CASSPRPGGDSPLHF

V: TRBV6-6
size: -
J: TRBJ1-1
CDR3: CASSAPGGLPKAFF

V: TRBV15
size: -
J: TRBJ1-2
CDR3: CATSPRGTVDGYTF

V: TRBV6-4
size: -
J: TRBJ1-2
CDR3: CASDGTGGSDYGYTF

V: TRBV28
size: -
J: TRBJ1-5
CDR3: CASYRPGGWGAQHF

V: TRBV5-6
size: -
J: TRBJ1-6
CDR3: CASSLSGGTSPLHF

V: TRBV7-9
size: -
J: TRBJ1-2
CDR3: CASSLGGGPVYGYTF

V: TRBV5-1
size: -
J: TRBJ1-5
CDR3: CASSLGHNQPQHF

V: TRBV5-1
size: -
J: TRBJ2-6
CDR3: CASSYRVGANVLTF

V: TRBV30
size: -
J: TRBJ1-6
CDR3: CAWSVQGAAGGSPLHF

V: TRBV15
size: -
J: TRBJ2-3
CDR3: CATSRGASGYSTDTQYF

V: TRBV4-1
size: -
J: TRBJ2-5
CDR3: CASSQRLDRSTTQYF

V: TRBV9
size: -
J: TRBJ2-3
CDR3: CASSARGQGETDTQYF

V: TRBV2
size: -
J: TRBJ2-1
CDR3: CASRGLAGGGSYNEQFF

V: TRBV19
size: few
J: TRBJ1-2
CDR3: CASSIGRRAYGYTF

V: TRBV2
size: -
J: TRBJ1-3
CDR3: CASSEGATGRGGNTIYF

V: TRBV19
size: -
J: TRBJ1-1
CDR3: CASSPDPGLEAFF

V: TRBV30
size: once
J: TRBJ1-4
CDR3: CAWSTTRQTTNEKLFF

V: TRBV19
size: once
J: TRBJ2-5
CDR3: CASSIDGTGGGQETQYF

V: TRBV19
size: -
J: TRBJ1-2
CDR3: CASYRGGGYTF

V: TRBV6-1
size: -
J: TRBJ1-2
CDR3: CASSEAHRGLGGYTF

V: TRBV5-4
size: -
J: TRBJ2-7
CDR3: CASSTRTSGLYEQYF

V: TRBV6-5
size: -
J: TRBJ1-6
CDR3: CASRLGGRVESPLHF

V: TRBV5-1
size: once
J: TRBJ2-1
CDR3: CASSLRRGRDNEQFF

V: TRBV5-1
size: once
J: TRBJ2-5
CDR3: CASSFGVGETQYF

V: TRBV2
size: -
J: TRBJ2-1
CDR3: CASAQQGSSYNEQFF

V: TRBV27
size: -
J: TRBJ1-1
CDR3: CASSPGTGRNTEAFF

V: TRBV7-2
size: few
J: TRBJ1-1
CDR3: CASSRDRVNTEAFF

V: TRBV7-8
size: -
J: TRBJ1-3
CDR3: CASSLQGYSGNTIYF